What follows are 26 T cell receptor beta chains derived from one specimen sequenced in a study of T cells in Graves' hyperthyroidism and ophthalmopathy. Amplification targeted TCR beta CDR3 regions from RNA transcripts. In the first-round RT-PCR of the TCR CDR3, the HTBI primer set was used. TCRdb itself ran the multiplex PCR reads through MiXCR, one entry per CDR3 protein. In the table there are 660,000 or so distinct CDR3 sequences, roughly 20% of which are singletons. Sequencing used blood. These receptors originate from a man aged 25-40 years with Graves' ophthalmopathy.

This clonotype appeared a few times. V gene TRBV19 combines with J gene TRBJ1-2, with a weak D call TRBD1 (6 bases). Germline CDR1 is LNHDA and CDR2 is SQIVND (reference sequence). V lost 3 bases to trimming and J lost 2 bases, with 7 bases between them. The CDR3 has 13 residues. The CDR3 region has the DNA TGTGCCAGTAGTATCGGGACAAACTATGGCTACACCTTC. Translation gives CASSIGTNYGYTF.

The sample holds a few counts of this clonotype. This chain links TRBV20-1 with TRBJ2-1; 10 bases map to TRBD2. Germline V gene data show CDR1 as DFQATT and CDR2 as SNEGSKA (reference sequence). V shed 3 bases, J shed 4 bases, and the junction held 6 bases outside the gene matches. The CDR3 spans 15 residues. The CDR3 DNA is TGCAGTGCTAGCCGGCCTAGCGGGAGTTACAATGAGCAGTTCTTC. Translation: CSASRPSGSYNEQFF.

This rearrangement joins TRBV9 to TRBJ1-1, with a weak D call TRBD1 (6 bases). Germline assignment: CDR1 SGDLS and CDR2 YYNGEE. The CDR3 covers 15 residues. The V end lost 0 bases, the J end lost 1 base, and 10 bases lay between the germline ends. The CDR3 region is CASSVGQGRNTEAFF. Written as DNA, the CDR3 is TGTGCCAGCAGCGTAGGTCAGGGGAGGAACACTGAAGCTTTCTTT.

The gene calls are TRBV7-9 and TRBJ2-5; possible D gene TRBD1, 6 bases. Germline CDR1 is SEHNR and CDR2 is FQNEAQ (reference sequence). The CDR3 is 14 amino acids. The germline V and J ends were trimmed by 0 bases and 6 bases, with 11 bases remaining between them. Here the CDR3 reads CASSLASRGQTQYF. CDR3 DNA: TGTGCCAGCAGCTTAGCCTCCAGGGGTCAGACCCAGTACTTC.

The V call is TRBV24-1, the J call TRBJ2-3; D possibly matches TRBD1 or TRBD2 (7 bases each). The V gene lost 5 bases and the J gene lost 4 bases, with 18 bases spanning the gap. Germline-derived CDR1 and CDR2 are KGHDR and SFDVKD. The CDR3 is 16 residues long. CDR3 in DNA: TGTGCCACCAGTGGCCCCCTCAGGGGGGGCGCAGATACGCAGTATTTT. Translating gives CATSGPLRGGADTQYF.

The V call is TRBV5-1, the J call TRBJ2-6; 7 bases fit TRBD2. With 4 bases clipped from V and 3 bases from J, the junction kept 4 bases outside the gene matches. The length of the CDR3 is 15 residues. Looked up from germline, CDR1 is SGHRS and CDR2 is YFSETQ. CDR3: CASSLGGDGANVLTF. DNA for the CDR3: TGCGCCAGCAGCCTGGGGGGGGATGGGGCCAACGTCCTGACTTTC.

This clonotype was recorded a few times. This chain uses TRBV28 with TRBJ1-2, with 12 bases lining up with TRBD1. V gave up 6 bases and J gave up 7 bases; unmatched junction bases: 6. This CDR3 has 14 residues. CDR1 and CDR2 (germline): MDHEN, SYDVKM. CDR3 loop: CASRGQGARGGYTF. The DNA for the CDR3 is TGTGCCAGCAGGGGACAGGGGGCGCGTGGTGGCTACACCTTC.

This clonotype occurred a few times. Here the CDR3 DNA reads TGTGCCAGCAGCTTAGGATACAGATCTGGGGCCAACGTCCTGACTTTC. This sequence encodes CASSLGYRSGANVLTF. The chain recombines TRBV11-3 with TRBJ2-6; D gene uncertain. The CDR3 loop spans 16 amino acids. V shed 1 base and J shed 1 base, with 8 bases lying between them. The germline CDR1 and CDR2 sequences are SGHNT and YENEEA.

The V and J genes are TRBV9 and TRBJ2-5; 9 nucleotides match TRBD1. V trimming: 3 bases; J trimming: 4 bases; junction bases outside the gene matches: 10. The germline V gene has CDR1 SGDLS and CDR2 YYNGEE. This CDR3 is built from 16 residues. CDR3 sequence: CASSGQGQGIGETQYF. In nucleotides, the CDR3 is TGTGCCAGCAGCGGTCAAGGACAGGGGATCGGAGAGACCCAGTACTTC.

This clonotype was seen a handful of times. The genes are TRBV20-1 and TRBJ2-2, with 7 bases that match TRBD1. The ends lost 4 bases at V and 6 bases at J; junction bases unmatched: 11. Germline V lookup: CDR1 DFQATT, CDR2 SNEGSKA (reference sequence). The CDR3 loop spans 15 amino acids. The CDR3 loop is CSATPRDRGAGELFF. CDR3 sequence (DNA): TGCAGTGCTACCCCCCGGGACAGAGGGGCCGGGGAGCTGTTTTTT.

This clonotype came up a few times. The rearrangement uses TRBV5-1 and TRBJ2-5; D may correspond to TRBD1 or TRBD2 (5 bases each). There are 14 residues in the CDR3. Germline CDR1 reads SGHRS; CDR2 reads YFSETQ. V was cut by 4 bases and J by 0 bases, with 10 bases left in between. Here the CDR3 DNA reads TGCGCCAGCAGCGCCGGGACGCACCAAGAGACCCAGTACTTC. Translating it yields CASSAGTHQETQYF. Drawing the rest from reference TRBV5-1 and TRBJ2-5, the complete variable domain is KAGVTQTPRYLIKTRGQQVTLSCSPISGHRSVSWYQQTPGQGLQFLFEYFSETQRNKGNFPGRFSGRQFSNSRSEMNVSTLELGDSALYLCASSAGTHQETQYFGPGTRLLVL.

This clonotype has a count of ten or more. The J gene is TRBJ2-7, the V gene TRBV20-1; weak D call: TRBD2 (6 bases). Trimming pared 5 bases from V and 0 bases from J, leaving 17 bases between. Germline V gives CDR1 DFQATT, CDR2 SNEGSKA (reference sequence). The length of the CDR3 is 15 residues. The CDR3 is CSAGGWTQASYEQYF. CDR3 nucleotides: TGCAGTGCTGGGGGGTGGACACAAGCCTCCTACGAGCAGTACTTC.

The table lists this clonotype with a count of one. V and J are TRBV24-1 and TRBJ2-1; D possibly corresponds to TRBD1 (8 bases). Germline V gives CDR1 KGHDR, CDR2 SFDVKD. The CDR3 runs 16 residues. V gave up 3 bases and J gave up 2 bases, with 13 bases separating them. The CDR3 sequence: CATSDLQGGTYNEQFF. The CDR3 nucleotides are TGTGCCACCAGTGATCTACAGGGGGGGACCTACAATGAGCAGTTCTTC.

The genes are TRBV19 and TRBJ2-5; no definite D call. Trimming stripped 4 bases from V and 5 bases from J, with 14 bases between. Germline V lookup: CDR1 LNHDA, CDR2 SQIVND (reference sequence). CDR3 length: 14 residues. This CDR3 is CASSRFPITETQYF. The DNA for the CDR3 is TGTGCCAGTAGTAGGTTTCCCATAACTGAGACCCAGTACTTC. Full variable domain (rest looked up from reference TRBV19 and TRBJ2-5): DGGITQSPKYLFRKEGQNVTLSCEQNLNHDAMYWYRQDPGQGLRLIYYSQIVNDFQKGDIAEGYSVSREKKESFPLTVTSAQKNPTAFYLCASSRFPITETQYFGPGTRLLVL.

This rearrangement joins TRBV15 to TRBJ2-7, with 7 bases lining up with TRBD1. The V gene end was trimmed by 3 bases and the J gene end by 4 bases; junction bases not matched to a gene: 18. The germline V gene encodes CDR1 LNHNV and CDR2 YYDKDF (reference sequence). The CDR3 length is 18 residues. The CDR3 spells CATSRGAHRGPGAYEQYF. The CDR3 DNA reads TGTGCCACCAGCAGGGGGGCCCACAGGGGCCCAGGAGCGTACGAGCAGTACTTC.

This chain uses TRBV27 with TRBJ1-5, with unresolved D. The CDR3 sequence is 15 residues long. V was trimmed by 3 bases and J by 3 bases, leaving 12 bases between them. Per the germline V gene, CDR1 is MNHEY and CDR2 is SMNVEV (reference sequence). CDR3 nucleotides: TGTGCCAGCAGTTTTTCGGGGAGGAACAATCAGCCCCAGCATTTT. It yields the protein CASSFSGRNNQPQHF.

This clonotype came up a few times. The rearrangement joins TRBV18 to TRBJ1-5, with D maybe TRBD1 (5 bases). This CDR3 is built from 15 residues. Germline assignment: CDR1 KGHSH and CDR2 LQKENI. The V gene lost 1 base and the J gene lost 2 bases, with 9 bases spanning the gap. The CDR3 DNA reads as TGTGCCAGCTCACCACGAGGGACCCGCAATCAGCCCCAGCATTTT. This sequence encodes CASSPRGTRNQPQHF.

This clonotype was counted between two and nine times. This chain uses TRBV14 with TRBJ2-3, with 12 nucleotides matching TRBD2. V gave up 3 bases and J gave up 5 bases; unmatched junction bases: 9. Germline CDR1 SGHDN, CDR2 FVKESK. The CDR3 is 17 amino acids. The CDR3 nucleotides read TGTGCCAGCAGCCACGCGGGACTAGCGGGTTCGAAAGATACGCAGTATTTT. Protein: CASSHAGLAGSKDTQYF.

CDR3 sequence (DNA): TGCAGTGCGAGCCTCAGGGAGAGGGAAAACATTCAGTACTTC. The encoded protein is CSASLRERENIQYF. The chain recombines TRBV20-1 with TRBJ2-4; D possibly uses TRBD1 or TRBD2 (5 bases each). Germline CDR1 DFQATT, CDR2 SNEGSKA (reference sequence). V was clipped by 6 bases and J by 5 bases, with 17 bases between them. The CDR3 loop spans 14 amino acids.

The rearrangement joins TRBV7-8 to TRBJ1-5; no reliable D call. This CDR3 is 14 amino acids long. V was trimmed by 0 bases and J by 7 bases, leaving 10 bases between them. CDR1 and CDR2 from the germline V gene are SGHVS and FQNEAQ. The CDR3, as DNA: TGTGCCAGCAGCTTAGCGTGGGGAAAGCAGCCCCAGCATTTT. It translates to CASSLAWGKQPQHF. Full variable domain (missing parts from reference TRBV7-8 and TRBJ1-5): GAGVSQSPRYKVAKRGQDVALRCDPISGHVSLFWYQQALGQGPEFLTYFQNEAQLDKSGLPSDRFFAERPEGSVSTLKIQRTQQEDSAVYLCASSLAWGKQPQHFGDGTRLSIL.

V usage is TRBV28 and J usage is TRBJ2-7; 8 bases map to TRBD1. In germline, CDR1 is MDHEN, CDR2 SYDVKM. The CDR3 extends over 17 amino acids. Trimming at V came to 1 base and at J to 7 bases, leaving 15 bases not matched to a gene. The CDR3 region is CASSLSSQGVIRNEQYF. CDR3 DNA: TGTGCCAGCAGTTTATCTTCACAGGGGGTCATTCGCAATGAGCAGTACTTC.

This clonotype came up many times. This sequence joins TRBV2 and TRBJ2-2; perhaps D is TRBD1 or TRBD2 (5 bases each). The germline CDR1 and CDR2 sequences are SNHLY and FYNNEI. Trimming stripped 3 bases from V and 6 bases from J, with 14 bases between. CDR3 length: 15 residues. CDR3 in DNA: TGTGCCAGCAGTGACGTAGCAGGGACGGCCGGGGAGCTGTTTTTT. Its protein is CASSDVAGTAGELFF.

This clonotype was observed a handful of times. This sequence joins TRBV7-8 and TRBJ1-5; perhaps TRBD1 as D (5 bases). Trimming removed 6 bases from V and 3 bases from J, with 15 bases in between. CDR1 SGHVS and CDR2 FQNEAQ come from the germline V gene. The CDR3 is made up of 15 amino acids. CDR3 protein: CASSTRGFNNQPQHF. DNA of the CDR3: TGTGCCAGCAGTACTAGGGGTTTCAACAATCAGCCCCAGCATTTT.

The gene calls are TRBV25-1 and TRBJ2-3, with D maybe TRBD1 (6 bases). Trimming left V 2 bases short and J 3 bases short, with 15 bases between. The CDR3 has 16 amino acids. CDR1 is MGHDK and CDR2 is SYGVNS in the germline V gene. The CDR3 sequence is CASSEQADSLTDTQYF. The CDR3, as DNA: TGTGCCAGCAGTGAACAGGCGGACAGCTTAACAGATACGCAGTATTTT.

This clonotype was seen a handful of times. The chain uses TRBV5-1 and TRBJ2-1, with 14 bases matching TRBD2. The germline V gene encodes CDR1 SGHRS and CDR2 YFSETQ. The V segment lost 2 bases and the J segment 7 bases; nucleotides outside the gene matches: 8. This CDR3 has 17 residues. The CDR3 DNA is TGCGCCAGCAGCTTACGACTAGCGGGAGGGCTCCCGAATGAGCAGTTCTTC. Translated, it gives CASSLRLAGGLPNEQFF. The full variable domain, in which reference TRBV5-1 and TRBJ2-1 provide the parts outside the CDR3, is KAGVTQTPRYLIKTRGQQVTLSCSPISGHRSVSWYQQTPGQGLQFLFEYFSETQRNKGNFPGRFSGRQFSNSRSEMNVSTLELGDSALYLCASSLRLAGGLPNEQFFGPGTRLTVL.

Comments on this clonotype: A clone one base away is much larger, so this may be a read error. The chain uses TRBV11-3 and TRBJ2-2, with 8 bases that match TRBD1. V was clipped by 5 bases and J by 4 bases; unmatched bases: 6. Looked up from germline, CDR1 is SGHNT and CDR2 is YENEEA. This CDR3 is built from 15 residues. CDR3 region: CASSDRGTSTGELFF. CDR3 sequence (DNA): TGTGCCAGCAGCGACAGGGGCACCAGCACCGGGGAGCTGTTTTTT.